These 21 T cell receptor beta chains came from one sample sequenced in a study of blood T cell repertoires in COVID-19. The protocol was immunoSEQ multiplex PCR, while the TCRdb copy is restricted to in-frame clones and leaves out a portion. The sample shows about 150,000 clones, approximately 90% of them seen only once. The specimen was peripheral blood. The receptors stem from a woman in her forties with acute or convalescent COVID-19.

This clone has only a few counts. The rearrangement uses TRBV6-5 and TRBJ1-6; maybe TRBD1 (5 bases). Trimming pared 0 bases from V and 8 bases from J, leaving 11 bases between. This CDR3 contains 15 residues. Per germline, CDR1 MNHEY and CDR2 SVGAGI. CDR3 residues: CASSYSRRVDSPLHF. The CDR3 bases are TGTGCCAGCAGTTACTCTCGCAGGGTGGATTCACCCCTCCACTTT.

This rearrangement joins TRBV2 to TRBJ1-5; TRBD1 aligns across 10 bases. After removal of 8 bases from V and 7 bases from J, the junction contained 11 bases not matched to a gene. Germline-derived CDR1 and CDR2 are SNHLY and FYNNEI. The CDR3 length is 15 residues. CDR3 coding DNA: TGTGCCAGCGGACGGGACAGGGGTTATGGCCAGCCCCAGCATTTT. Its protein is CASGRDRGYGQPQHF.

The rearrangement joins TRBV11-2 to TRBJ2-7; possible D gene TRBD2, 6 bases. Germline V gives CDR1 SGHAT, CDR2 FQNNGV. CDR3 size: 15 residues. Trimming cost V 5 bases and J 2 bases, with 16 bases left between them. The CDR3 is CASSRDTSRAYEQYF. In DNA form, the CDR3 reads TGTGCCAGCAGCCGAGATACTAGCCGCGCCTACGAGCAGTACTTC.

The chain has TRBV24-1 and TRBJ2-3, with 8 nucleotides matching TRBD2. CDR1 KGHDR and CDR2 SFDVKD come from the germline V gene. The CDR3 length is 16 residues. V gave up 0 bases and J gave up 6 bases; unmatched junction bases: 7. CDR3: CATSDLRGGFSDTQYF. The CDR3 coding sequence is TGTGCCACCAGTGATTTGCGGGGGGGATTTTCTGATACGCAGTATTTT.

The sample holds one count of this clone. Written as DNA, the CDR3 is TGTGCCACCAGTGATTTAGCACAGGGGAACTATGGCTACACCTTC. It yields the protein CATSDLAQGNYGYTF. V gene TRBV24-1 combines with J gene TRBJ1-2, with 7 positions matching TRBD1. Per germline, CDR1 KGHDR and CDR2 SFDVKD. The CDR3 totals 15 residues. The trim removed 1 base at V and 2 bases at J, leaving 3 bases unmatched.

J is TRBJ2-1 and V is TRBV7-3, with D perhaps matching TRBD2 (5 bases). Per germline, CDR1 SGHTA and CDR2 FQGTGA. Trimming stripped 0 bases from V and 9 bases from J, with 9 bases between. The CDR3 contains 13 residues. CDR3 sequence (DNA): TGTGCCAGCAGCTTAACGTTACGGGGTGAGCAGTTCTTC. Its protein product is CASSLTLRGEQFF. Supplemented by reference TRBV7-3 and TRBJ2-1, the full variable domain reads GAGVSQTPSNKVTEKGKYVELRCDPISGHTALYWYRQSLGQGPEFLIYFQGTGAADDSGLPNDRFFAVRPEGSVSTLKIQRTERGDSAVYLCASSLTLRGEQFFGPGTRLTVL.

This clone showed up just once. The genes are TRBV7-8 and TRBJ2-7; 7 nucleotides line up with TRBD2. The V gene's germline CDR1 is SGHVS and CDR2 FQNEAQ. Losses at the gene ends were 1 base for V and 2 bases for J; bases not matched to a gene: 2. This CDR3 has 14 amino acids. The DNA for the CDR3 is TGTGCCAGCAGCTTAGGGGGACTACCCTACGAGCAGTACTTC. This encodes CASSLGGLPYEQYF.

The chain joins TRBV30 to TRBJ1-3; 11 positions agree with TRBD1. Unmatched junction bases numbered 6, after V lost 5 bases and J lost 9 bases. The germline V gene has CDR1 GTSNPN and CDR2 SVGIG (reference sequence). The CDR3 loop spans 13 amino acids. For the CDR3, the DNA is TGTGCCTGGGGGGACAGGGGGTGGACCACCATATATTTT. Translating gives CAWGDRGWTTIYF.

This clone was recorded only once. The chain employs TRBV19 and TRBJ2-1, with unresolved D. CDR3 length equals 12 residues. With 5 bases removed from V and 0 bases from J, the gap between germline ends came to 2 bases. The germline CDR1 and CDR2 sequences are LNHDA and SQIVND (reference sequence). Written as DNA, the CDR3 is TGTGCCAGTAGTCGCTCCTACAATGAGCAGTTCTTC. Translating gives CASSRSYNEQFF.

The chain carries TRBV25-1 and TRBJ2-1; 10 nucleotides match TRBD2. With 2 bases clipped from V and 8 bases from J, the junction kept 12 bases outside the gene matches. The CDR3 has 17 residues. CDR1 and CDR2 (germline): MGHDK, SYGVNS. CDR3 sequence reads: CASSERGAGGWSYEQFF. The CDR3 region has the DNA TGTGCCAGCAGTGAAAGGGGAGCGGGAGGGTGGAGCTATGAGCAGTTCTTC.

The chain links TRBV20-1 to TRBJ2-7; no clear D gene. V lost 3 bases and J 0 bases, leaving 9 bases between the germline ends. CDR3 length: 13 residues. Germline CDR1 and CDR2: DFQATT and SNEGSKA (reference sequence). The CDR3 region has the DNA TGCAGTGCTAGTCTAGAAGACTCCTACGAGCAGTACTTC. Its translation is CSASLEDSYEQYF.

This chain uses TRBV11-2 with TRBJ2-4; a weak D match, TRBD2 (5 bases). Germline V gives CDR1 SGHAT, CDR2 FQNNGV. Trimming took 5 bases from V and 6 from J, leaving 8 bases between them. This CDR3 has 12 amino acids. CDR3 coding DNA: TGTGCCAGCAGCGGACTGACAAACATTCAGTACTTC. Its protein is CASSGLTNIQYF.

J is TRBJ2-7 and V is TRBV18; D possibly corresponds to TRBD2 (6 bases). Germline lookup yields CDR1 KGHSH and CDR2 LQKENI. The CDR3 is made up of 13 amino acids. The V gene lost 2 bases and the J gene lost 2 bases, with 7 bases spanning the gap. The CDR3: CASSPGEAYEQYF. Written as DNA, the CDR3 is TGTGCCAGCTCACCAGGGGAGGCCTACGAGCAGTACTTC.

The table lists this clone with a count of one. The chain couples TRBV5-5 to TRBJ1-4; perhaps TRBD1 as D (6 bases). Trimming removed 2 bases from V and 4 bases from J, with 12 bases in between. The CDR3 is 15 amino acids. Looked up from germline, CDR1 is SGHKS and CDR2 is YYEKEE (reference sequence). The CDR3 here is CASSFRQAVNEKLFF. The CDR3 DNA is TGTGCCAGCAGCTTTAGACAGGCCGTTAATGAAAAACTGTTTTTT.

V and J are TRBV10-3 and TRBJ2-3; possible D gene TRBD2, 5 bases. V was clipped by 4 bases and J by 3 bases, with 17 bases between them. The length of the CDR3 is 16 residues. The germline V gene encodes CDR1 ENHRY and CDR2 SYGVKD. CDR3 coding DNA: TGTGCCATCAGTGGGTCGATTCCCACGGGGACAGATACGCAGTATTTT. Protein: CAISGSIPTGTDTQYF.

This chain connects TRBV24-1 to TRBJ2-1; 11 nucleotides line up with TRBD2. The CDR3 is made up of 15 amino acids. With 7 bases clipped from V and 8 bases from J, the junction kept 9 bases outside the gene matches. CDR1 and CDR2 from the germline V gene are KGHDR and SFDVKD. Written as DNA, the CDR3 is TGTGCCACCAGAAAGACTAGCGGGGAGGCCGATGAGCAGTTCTTC. Its protein is CATRKTSGEADEQFF.

The V gene is TRBV11-2, the J gene TRBJ2-1; possible D gene TRBD2, 6 bases. V lost 1 base to trimming and J lost 4 bases, with 17 bases between them. The CDR3 spans 17 residues. CDR1 is SGHAT, CDR2 FQNNGV, per germline. CDR3 region: CASSLGRSGVSYNEQFF. CDR3 nucleotide sequence: TGTGCCAGCAGCTTAGGTCGCTCGGGAGTAAGTTACAATGAGCAGTTCTTC. The whole variable domain, filled in from reference TRBV11-2 and TRBJ2-1, reads EAGVAQSPRYKIIEKRQSVAFWCNPISGHATLYWYQQILGQGPKLLIQFQNNGVVDDSQLPKDRFSAERLKGVDSTLKIQPAKLEDSAVYLCASSLGRSGVSYNEQFFGPGTRLTVL.

The chain employs TRBV7-2 and TRBJ1-1; D is undetermined. V dropped 2 bases and J dropped 8 bases, with 15 bases sitting between them. From germline, CDR1 is SGHTA and CDR2 FQGNSA. The length of the CDR3 is 14 residues. Here the CDR3 DNA reads TGTGCCAGCAGCTTATCGACTCGAAGGATCGAAGCTTTCTTT. Translated: CASSLSTRRIEAFF. The variable domain in full, completed from reference TRBV7-2 and TRBJ1-1, reads GAGVSQSPSNKVTEKGKDVELRCDPISGHTALYWYRQSLGQGLEFLIYFQGNSAPDKSGLPSDRFSAERTGGSVSTLTIQRTQQEDSAVYLCASSLSTRRIEAFFGQGTRLTVV.

This chain joins TRBV19 and TRBJ2-1; D gene uncertain. V was cut by 5 bases and J by 3 bases, with 17 bases left in between. CDR3 length: 16 residues. Per the germline V gene, CDR1 is LNHDA and CDR2 is SQIVND (reference sequence). The CDR3 loop is CASSEGSRSYYNEQFF. In DNA, the CDR3 is TGTGCCAGTAGTGAAGGCTCCCGGAGCTACTACAATGAGCAGTTCTTC.

A remark on this clone: The sample has other DNA sequences that encode this CDR3 too. V is TRBV12-3 or TRBV12-4 and J is TRBJ2-7; tentative D call: TRBD2 (5 bases). The V and J ends lost 2 bases and 3 bases respectively, with 5 bases between them. This CDR3 spans 12 amino acids. As DNA, the CDR3 is TGTGCCAGCAGTTTACGGGGCTACGAGCAGTACTTC. This translates into CASSLRGYEQYF.

The chain joins TRBV7-9 to TRBJ2-3, with 10 bases matching TRBD2. The CDR3 extends over 17 amino acids. V shed 5 bases and J 3 bases; nucleotides not matched to a gene: 11. Germline loops: CDR1 SEHNR, CDR2 FQNEAQ (reference sequence). The CDR3 loop is CASSEDGASGGTDTQYF. CDR3 coding DNA: TGTGCCAGCAGCGAAGATGGGGCTAGCGGGGGAACAGATACGCAGTATTTT.